This T cell receptor (beta chain) is from a study of shared clonotypes between healthy human individuals (dated by TCRdb to 2020 to 2021). Turning to the overall study: The cohort included three men and two women between 18 and 49 years of age. Each donor's leukapheresis produced roughly between roughly 0.85 and 10 billion PBMCs. Per donor, three plates each were used for CD4 naive and CD4 memory, two for CD8 naive, and one for CD8 memory. Blood TCR repertoires of a handful of healthy adults were deeply sequenced to estimate repertoire size and the extent of clonotype sharing between individuals. To increase sequencing depth and limit assay-specific biases, different laboratories used diverse techniques to prepare libraries and sequence TCR repertoires. Points the paper makes about the study in general: Pairwise subsampling led to the expectation that sequencing depth would affect the degree of clonotype sharing among donors. Larger estimated clonotype richness was generally found for naive subsets than for memory subsets. Rarefaction of sorted-subset datasets indicated incomplete sequencing despite the large sequencing depth. The small number of donors limited the genetic and exposure-history diversity represented. Sharing across a few donors was observed for about 5% of naive CD4, under 4% of naive CD8, about 2.3% of memory CD4, and about 0.4% of memory CD8 clonotypes. Clonotypes shared by all four sorted-subset donors showed higher generation probabilities than non-shared clonotypes. Only blood was sampled, and tissue TCR repertoires likely differ from those in blood.

TCR CDR3 regions were amplified from genomic DNA by multiplex PCR using the deep immunoSEQ assay. For each cell subset, the extracted genomic DNA was distributed evenly across all wells of several immunoSEQ 96-well plates, and each plate served as one replicate. For sorted subsets, 150 to 250 ng of genomic DNA, equivalent to tens of thousands of T cell genomes, went into each replicate PCR. The purified libraries were quantified using a Qubit 3.0 fluorometer, sized with a Bioanalyzer 2100, and then quantified again using the KAPA Library Quantification kit. Each immunoSEQ 96-well plate was sequenced on its own single-read 150-cycle Illumina NextSeq 550 flow cell. Turning to the authors' computational methods: Because only junctional sequences without quality scores were contained in the immunoSEQ output, filtering matching that applied to full-length reads could not be performed. To assign V/J genes and CDR3, sequences were annotated using PyIR, a Python wrapper for IgBLAST v1.9, with IMGT germline references. Reads were removed for weak V/J assignments (E-value above 1e-6), missing CDR3, stop codons, out-of-frame junctions, or ambiguous translated residues. A V3J clonotype was defined by an identical inferred V gene, J gene, and CDR3 amino acid sequence. Percentage overlap between repertoires was computed as shared unique clonotypes divided by the size of the smaller repertoire. Richness of each repertoire was evaluated using RTK rarefaction, the Chao1 estimator, and Recon v2.1 estimates of unobserved clonotypes. Generation probabilities for all TCRbeta clonotypes obtained by the gDNA method from a handful of donors were computed using OLGA. TCRdb stores this immuneACCESS table with in-frame sequences only. Part of the clones is absent; in the studies checked, under half of the shortfall reflects unresolved V genes, and no reason is known for the rest. The DNA was the basis for D and trimming; V, J and clone size are from that table. In this sample the table shows 1.6 million or so clones, 98% of which occur a single time. The top ten clones comprise about 0.4% of the sample.

As to this clone: What antigen it recognizes has not been identified. No base quality information exists; no much larger clone differs at one position.

Donors were healthy HIV-negative adults with no recently reported acute infections or vaccinations. Every donor was a Caucasian adult residing in Nashville, Tennessee, USA. CD4+ T cells were enriched through magnetic negative selection, after which naive cells were positively selected on CD45RA and the remaining negative fraction served as the memory subset. After blood collection by leukapheresis, PBMCs were isolated using Ficoll-Histopaque density gradient centrifugation and then cryopreserved in the vapor phase of liquid nitrogen. Analytical flow cytometry was used to check the purity and quantity of each magnetically sorted T cell population. Genomic DNA was isolated from each sorted fraction and quantified by UV absorbance on a Nanodrop 2000c. The CDR3 spans 14 residues, from the cysteine through the phenylalanine. Only the CDR3 part of the read is kept: 42 bases, read in frame from the first base. The germline V gene encodes CDR1 SQVTM and CDR2 ANQGSEA. V and J are trimmed by 6 bases and 10 bases, and the gene matches miss 10 bases of the junction.

The chain joins TRBV29-1 to TRBJ2-1, with 12 bases matching TRBD2. The sequence came from a man aged 30 to 45 in good health. Specimen: naive CD4+ T cells sorted from blood. The label giving this sample's cell subset or site can be read as: CD45RA+ positively selected. The DNA is as follows: TGCAGCGTCACTCTAGCGGGAGGGCCGCGAGAGCAGTTCTTC. Its protein is CSVTLAGGPREQFF.